The clone carrying this T cell receptor beta chain came up many times. What it binds is not known. Libraries for TCR beta were made by quantitative 5'-RACE with molecular barcodes. TCRdb independently ran MiXCR on the 5' RACE reads; one entry per CDR3 protein. This sample has about 540,000 distinct CDR3 sequences, with 9.5% to 15% found just once. Trimming took off 4 bases at V and 3 bases at J, with 18 bases between the two ends. The CDR3 loop spans 17 amino acids. This sample is drawn from a study of CD8 T cells in ankylosing spondylitis. Overall study findings and caveats: Eight highly homologous variants formed a TCR beta motif that appeared characteristic of ankylosing spondylitis blood. Certain motif variants had earlier appeared in reactive arthritis synovial fluid and blood. Matched ankylosing spondylitis synovial fluid reportedly showed significant enrichment of disease-linked clones. As for the disease-linked clones, they showed a CD8+ phenotype and occurred at relatively low frequencies in peripheral blood.

Source material: blood, either unsorted or a sorted T cell fraction (not recorded which). The chain couples TRBV12-3 or TRBV12-4 to TRBJ2-2; D possibly uses TRBD1 or TRBD2 (6 bases each). The source is a male donor with ankylosing spondylitis. The CDR3 region has the DNA TGTGCCAGCAGTTGGGCACGTAGGGGGGTGGACACCGGGGAGCTGTTTTTT. The encoded protein is CASSWARRGVDTGELFF.